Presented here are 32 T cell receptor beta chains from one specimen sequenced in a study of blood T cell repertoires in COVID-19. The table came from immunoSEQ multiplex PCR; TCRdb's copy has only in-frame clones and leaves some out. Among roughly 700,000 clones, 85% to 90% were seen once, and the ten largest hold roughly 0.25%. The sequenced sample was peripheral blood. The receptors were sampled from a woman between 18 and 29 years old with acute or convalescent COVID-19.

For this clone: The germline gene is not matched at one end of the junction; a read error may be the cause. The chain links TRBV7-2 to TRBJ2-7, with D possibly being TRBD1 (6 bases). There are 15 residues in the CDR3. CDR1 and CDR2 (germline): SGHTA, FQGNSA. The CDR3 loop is CASSLGGDRNYEQYF. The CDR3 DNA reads TGTGCCAGCAGTTTAGGGGGTGACAGGAACTACGAGCAGTACTTC.

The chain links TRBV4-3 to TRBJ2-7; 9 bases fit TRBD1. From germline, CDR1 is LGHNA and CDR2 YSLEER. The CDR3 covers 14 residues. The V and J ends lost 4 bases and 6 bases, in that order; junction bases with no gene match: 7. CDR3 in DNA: TGCGCCAGCAGCCGGCGGACAGGGGTCGTCGAGCAGTACTTC. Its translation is CASSRRTGVVEQYF.

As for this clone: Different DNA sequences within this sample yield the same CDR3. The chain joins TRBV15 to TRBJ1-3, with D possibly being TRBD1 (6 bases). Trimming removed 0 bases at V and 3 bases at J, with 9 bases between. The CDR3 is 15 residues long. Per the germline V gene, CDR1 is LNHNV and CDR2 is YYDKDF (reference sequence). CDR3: CATSRDLGGGNTIYF. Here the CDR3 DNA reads TGTGCCACCAGCAGAGATTTAGGGGGTGGAAACACCATATATTTT.

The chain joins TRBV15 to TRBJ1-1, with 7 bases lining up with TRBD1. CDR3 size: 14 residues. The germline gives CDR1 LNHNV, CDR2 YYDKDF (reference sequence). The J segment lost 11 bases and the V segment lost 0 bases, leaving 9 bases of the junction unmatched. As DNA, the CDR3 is TGTGCCACCAGCAGAGAGGTGCCGGGACAGCTGGCTTTCTTT. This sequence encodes CATSREVPGQLAFF.

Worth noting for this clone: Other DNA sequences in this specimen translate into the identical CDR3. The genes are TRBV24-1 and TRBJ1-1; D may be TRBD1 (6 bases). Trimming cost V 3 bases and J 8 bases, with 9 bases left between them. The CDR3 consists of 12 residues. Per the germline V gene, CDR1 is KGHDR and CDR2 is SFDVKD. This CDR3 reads CATSDTTGEAFF. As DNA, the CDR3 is TGTGCCACCAGTGATACTACAGGGGAAGCTTTCTTT.

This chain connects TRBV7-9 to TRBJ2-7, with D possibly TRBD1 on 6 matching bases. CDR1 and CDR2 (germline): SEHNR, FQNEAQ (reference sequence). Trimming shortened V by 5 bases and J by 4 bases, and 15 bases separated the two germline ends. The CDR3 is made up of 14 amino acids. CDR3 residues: CASSEYGQRYEQYF. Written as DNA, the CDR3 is TGTGCCAGCAGCGAATATGGACAGAGGTACGAGCAGTACTTC.

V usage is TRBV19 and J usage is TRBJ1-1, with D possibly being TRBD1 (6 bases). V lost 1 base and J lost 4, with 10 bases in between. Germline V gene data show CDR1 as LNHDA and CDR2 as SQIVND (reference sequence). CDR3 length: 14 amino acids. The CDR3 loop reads CASSIGQGITEAFF. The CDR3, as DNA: TGTGCCAGTAGTATAGGGCAGGGGATCACTGAAGCTTTCTTT.

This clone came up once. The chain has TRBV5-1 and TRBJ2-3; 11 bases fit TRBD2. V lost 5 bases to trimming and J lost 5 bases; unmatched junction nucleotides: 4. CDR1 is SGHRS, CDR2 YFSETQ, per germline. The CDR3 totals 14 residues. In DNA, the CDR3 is TGCGCCAGCAGTAGCGGGGGGGCTGGAGATACGCAGTATTTT. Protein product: CASSSGGAGDTQYF.

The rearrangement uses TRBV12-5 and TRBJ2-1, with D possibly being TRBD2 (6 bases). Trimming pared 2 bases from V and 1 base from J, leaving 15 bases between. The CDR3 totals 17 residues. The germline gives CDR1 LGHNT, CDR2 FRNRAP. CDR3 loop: CASGLYSGTGSYNEQFF. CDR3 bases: TGTGCTAGTGGTTTGTACTCCGGGACTGGTTCCTACAATGAGCAGTTCTTC.

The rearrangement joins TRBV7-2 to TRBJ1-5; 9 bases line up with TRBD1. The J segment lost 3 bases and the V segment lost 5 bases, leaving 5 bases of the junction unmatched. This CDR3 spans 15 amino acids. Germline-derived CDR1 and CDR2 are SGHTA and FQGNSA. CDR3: CASSIRTGANQPQHF. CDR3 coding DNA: TGTGCCAGCAGCATCCGGACAGGGGCCAATCAGCCCCAGCATTTT. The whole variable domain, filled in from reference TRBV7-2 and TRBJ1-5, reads GAGVSQSPSNKVTEKGKDVELRCDPISGHTALYWYRQSLGQGLEFLIYFQGNSAPDKSGLPSDRFSAERTGGSVSTLTIQRTQQEDSAVYLCASSIRTGANQPQHFGDGTRLSIL.

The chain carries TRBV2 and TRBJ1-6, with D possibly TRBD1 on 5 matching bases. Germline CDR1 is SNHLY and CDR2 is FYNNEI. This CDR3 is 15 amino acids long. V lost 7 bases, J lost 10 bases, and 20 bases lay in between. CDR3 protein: CASTRGGTARSPLHF. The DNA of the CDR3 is TGTGCCAGCACCCGAGGCGGGACGGCGCGGTCACCCCTCCACTTT.

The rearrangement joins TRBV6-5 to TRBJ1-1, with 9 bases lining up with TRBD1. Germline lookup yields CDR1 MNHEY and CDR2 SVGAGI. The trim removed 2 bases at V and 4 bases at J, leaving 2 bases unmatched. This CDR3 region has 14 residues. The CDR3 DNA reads TGTGCCAGCAGTTACGGACAGGGGTCCACTGAAGCTTTCTTT. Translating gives CASSYGQGSTEAFF.

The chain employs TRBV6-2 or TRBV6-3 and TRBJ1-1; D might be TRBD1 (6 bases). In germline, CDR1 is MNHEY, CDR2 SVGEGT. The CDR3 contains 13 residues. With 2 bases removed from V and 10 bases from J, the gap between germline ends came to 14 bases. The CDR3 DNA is TGTGCCAGCAGTTACGGGACACCGCCTCGAGCTTTCTTT. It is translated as CASSYGTPPRAFF.

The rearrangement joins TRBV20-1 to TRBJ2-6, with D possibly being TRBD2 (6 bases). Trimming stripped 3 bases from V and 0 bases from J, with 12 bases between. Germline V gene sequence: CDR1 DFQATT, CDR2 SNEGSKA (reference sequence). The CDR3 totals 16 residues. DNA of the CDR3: TGCAGTGCTAGTGGCGGGACCCGCTCTGGGGCCAACGTCCTGACTTTC. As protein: CSASGGTRSGANVLTF.

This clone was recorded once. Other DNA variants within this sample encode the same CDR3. CDR3 sequence: CASSYGGNNEQFF. The CDR3 bases are TGTGCCAGCAGTTATGGAGGAAACAATGAGCAGTTCTTC. The gene calls are TRBV6-2 or TRBV6-3 and TRBJ2-1; TRBD2 might be the D (5 bases). This CDR3 is 13 amino acids long. Trimming cost V 3 bases and J 5 bases, with 8 bases left between them. The germline V gene has CDR1 MNHEY and CDR2 SVGEGT.

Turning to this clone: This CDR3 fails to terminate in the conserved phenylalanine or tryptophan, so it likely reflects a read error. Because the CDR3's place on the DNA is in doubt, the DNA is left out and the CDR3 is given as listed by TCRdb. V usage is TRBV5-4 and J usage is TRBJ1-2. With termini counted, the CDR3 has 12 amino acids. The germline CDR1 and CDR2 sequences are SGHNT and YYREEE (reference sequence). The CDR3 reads CASSLDSRLSRL.

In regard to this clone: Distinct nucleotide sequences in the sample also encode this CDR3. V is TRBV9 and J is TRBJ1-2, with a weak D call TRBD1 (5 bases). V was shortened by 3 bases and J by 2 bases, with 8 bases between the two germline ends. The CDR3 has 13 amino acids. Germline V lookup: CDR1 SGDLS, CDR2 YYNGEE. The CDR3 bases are TGTGCCAGCAGCGCGGGGGGGAACTATGGCTACACCTTC. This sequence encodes CASSAGGNYGYTF.

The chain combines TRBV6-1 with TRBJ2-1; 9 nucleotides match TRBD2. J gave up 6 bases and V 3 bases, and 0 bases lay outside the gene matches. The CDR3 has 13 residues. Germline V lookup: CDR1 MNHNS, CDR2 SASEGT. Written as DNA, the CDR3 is TGTGCCAGCAGTGATAGCGGGGGCAATGAGCAGTTCTTC. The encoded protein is CASSDSGGNEQFF.

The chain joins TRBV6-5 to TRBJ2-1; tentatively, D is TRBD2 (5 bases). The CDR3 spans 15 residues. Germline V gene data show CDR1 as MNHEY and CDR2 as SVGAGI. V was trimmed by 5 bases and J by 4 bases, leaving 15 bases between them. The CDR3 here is CASSPGGTRYNEQFF. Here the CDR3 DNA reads TGTGCCAGCAGTCCCGGAGGAACCCGTTACAATGAGCAGTTCTTC.

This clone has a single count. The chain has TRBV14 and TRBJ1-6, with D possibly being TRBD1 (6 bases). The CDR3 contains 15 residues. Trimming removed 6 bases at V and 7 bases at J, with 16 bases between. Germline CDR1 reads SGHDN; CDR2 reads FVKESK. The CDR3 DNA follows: TGTGCCAGCAGTCCAAGGACACAGGGAAATTCACCCCTCCACTTT. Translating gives CASSPRTQGNSPLHF.

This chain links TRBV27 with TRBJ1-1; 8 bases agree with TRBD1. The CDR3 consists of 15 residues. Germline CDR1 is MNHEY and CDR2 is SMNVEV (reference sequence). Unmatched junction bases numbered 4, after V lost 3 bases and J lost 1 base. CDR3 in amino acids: CASSFYQGANTEAFF. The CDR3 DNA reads TGTGCCAGCAGTTTCTATCAGGGGGCGAACACTGAAGCTTTCTTT.

The chain's CDR3 is CASSLGQGDGQPQHF. CDR3 coding DNA: TGTGCCAGCAGCTTAGGGCAGGGGGACGGCCAGCCCCAGCATTTT. The chain combines TRBV7-6 with TRBJ1-5, with 7 bases that match TRBD1. The CDR3 extends over 15 amino acids. Per germline, CDR1 SGHVS and CDR2 FNYEAQ. The J segment lost 7 bases and the V segment lost 1 base, leaving 7 bases of the junction unmatched.

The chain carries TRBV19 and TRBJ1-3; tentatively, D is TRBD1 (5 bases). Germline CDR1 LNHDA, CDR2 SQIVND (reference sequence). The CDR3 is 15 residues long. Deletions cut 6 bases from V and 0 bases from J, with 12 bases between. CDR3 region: CASRTARSSGNTIYF. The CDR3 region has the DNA TGTGCCAGTAGGACAGCGAGGAGCTCTGGAAACACCATATATTTT.

CDR3: CASSLEAGYEQYF. CDR3 nucleotide sequence: TGTGCCAGCAGCTTAGAGGCGGGGTACGAGCAGTACTTC. This sequence joins TRBV7-3 and TRBJ2-7; possibly TRBD2 for D (6 bases). The germline CDR1 and CDR2 sequences are SGHTA and FQGTGA. V lost 2 bases and J 4 bases, leaving 9 bases between the germline ends. CDR3 length: 13 amino acids.

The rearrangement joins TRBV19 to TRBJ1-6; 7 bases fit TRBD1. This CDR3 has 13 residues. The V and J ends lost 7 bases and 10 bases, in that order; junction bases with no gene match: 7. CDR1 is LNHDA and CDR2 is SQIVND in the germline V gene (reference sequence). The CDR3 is CASKGSRGSPLHF. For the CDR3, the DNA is TGTGCCAGTAAAGGGTCCAGGGGGTCACCCCTCCACTTT.

The CDR3 nucleotides are TGTGCCAGCAGTGGGAGCCCCTACGAGCAGTACTTC. This gives the protein CASSGSPYEQYF. The V call is TRBV25-1, the J call TRBJ2-7; D gene unclear. CDR1 is MGHDK, CDR2 SYGVNS, per germline. Trimming shortened V by 4 bases and J by 2 bases, and 6 bases separated the two germline ends. CDR3 length: 12 residues.

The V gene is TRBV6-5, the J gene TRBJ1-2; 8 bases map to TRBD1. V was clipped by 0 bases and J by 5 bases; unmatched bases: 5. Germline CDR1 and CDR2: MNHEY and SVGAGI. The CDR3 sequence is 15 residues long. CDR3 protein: CASSYSRQGAYGYTF. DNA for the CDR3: TGTGCCAGCAGTTACTCGAGGCAGGGGGCATATGGCTACACCTTC.

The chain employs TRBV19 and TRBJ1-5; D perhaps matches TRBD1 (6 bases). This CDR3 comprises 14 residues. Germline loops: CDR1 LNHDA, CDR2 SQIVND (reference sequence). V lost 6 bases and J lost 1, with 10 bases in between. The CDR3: CASSADRSNQPQHF. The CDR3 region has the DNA TGTGCCAGTAGCGCCGACAGGAGCAATCAGCCCCAGCATTTT. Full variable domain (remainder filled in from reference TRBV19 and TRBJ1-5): DGGITQSPKYLFRKEGQNVTLSCEQNLNHDAMYWYRQDPGQGLRLIYYSQIVNDFQKGDIAEGYSVSREKKESFPLTVTSAQKNPTAFYLCASSADRSNQPQHFGDGTRLSIL.

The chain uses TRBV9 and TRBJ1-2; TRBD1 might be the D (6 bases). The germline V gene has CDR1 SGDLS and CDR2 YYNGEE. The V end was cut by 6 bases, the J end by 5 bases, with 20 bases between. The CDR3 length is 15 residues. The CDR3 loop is CASTPRGSLDYGYTF. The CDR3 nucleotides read TGTGCCAGCACCCCAAGGGGGAGTTTAGATTATGGCTACACCTTC.

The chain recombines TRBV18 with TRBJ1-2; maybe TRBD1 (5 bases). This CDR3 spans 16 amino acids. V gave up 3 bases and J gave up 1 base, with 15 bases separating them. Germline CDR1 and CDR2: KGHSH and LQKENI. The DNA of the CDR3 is TGTGCCAGCTCACCTTCGTCGACAGTCCTTAACTATGGCTACACCTTC. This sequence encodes CASSPSSTVLNYGYTF.

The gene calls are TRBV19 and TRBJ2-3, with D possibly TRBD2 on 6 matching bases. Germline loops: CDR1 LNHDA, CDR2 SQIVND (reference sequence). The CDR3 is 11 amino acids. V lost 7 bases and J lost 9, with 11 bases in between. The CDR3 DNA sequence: TGTGCCAGTACGGGAGTCGGGACGCAGTATTTT. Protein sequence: CASTGVGTQYF.

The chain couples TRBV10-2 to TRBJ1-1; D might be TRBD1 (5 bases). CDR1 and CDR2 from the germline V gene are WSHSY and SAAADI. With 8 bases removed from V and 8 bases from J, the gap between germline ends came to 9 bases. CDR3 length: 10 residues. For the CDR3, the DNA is TGCGCCAGCCAGGACAAGGAAGCTTTCTTT. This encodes CASQDKEAFF.